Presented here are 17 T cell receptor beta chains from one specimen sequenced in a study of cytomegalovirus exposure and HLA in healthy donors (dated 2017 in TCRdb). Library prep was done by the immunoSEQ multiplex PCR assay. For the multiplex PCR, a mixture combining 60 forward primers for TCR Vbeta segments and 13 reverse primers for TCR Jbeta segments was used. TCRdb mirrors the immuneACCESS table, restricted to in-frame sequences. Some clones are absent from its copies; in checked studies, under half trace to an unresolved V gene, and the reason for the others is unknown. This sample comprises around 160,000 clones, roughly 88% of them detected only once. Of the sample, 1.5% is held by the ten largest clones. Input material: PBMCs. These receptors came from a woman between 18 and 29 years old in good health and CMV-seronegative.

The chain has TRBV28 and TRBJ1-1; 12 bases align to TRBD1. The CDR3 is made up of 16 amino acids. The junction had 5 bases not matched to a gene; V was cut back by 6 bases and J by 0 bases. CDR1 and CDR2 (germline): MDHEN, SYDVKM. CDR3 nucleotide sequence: TGTGCCAGCAGCCCGGGACAGGGGGCTCTGAACACTGAAGCTTTCTTT. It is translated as CASSPGQGALNTEAFF.

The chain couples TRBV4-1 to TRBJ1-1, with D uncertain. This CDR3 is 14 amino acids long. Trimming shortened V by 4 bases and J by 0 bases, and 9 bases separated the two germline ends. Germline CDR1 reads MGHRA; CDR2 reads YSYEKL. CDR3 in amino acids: CASSPTYMNTEAFF. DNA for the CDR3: TGCGCCAGCAGCCCGACATATATGAACACTGAAGCTTTCTTT.

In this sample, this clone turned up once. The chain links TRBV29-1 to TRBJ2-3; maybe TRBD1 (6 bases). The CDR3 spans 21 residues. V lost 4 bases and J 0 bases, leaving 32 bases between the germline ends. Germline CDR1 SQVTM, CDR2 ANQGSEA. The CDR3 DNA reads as TGCAGCGTTGTCAAACCAGACAGGACAGATCATAGCACAGGTAGCACAGATACGCAGTATTTT. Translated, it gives CSVVKPDRTDHSTGSTDTQYF.

Here the CDR3 reads CASSLVPAPNTEAFF. The CDR3, as DNA: TGTGCCAGCAGCTTAGTTCCCGCGCCGAACACTGAAGCTTTCTTT. This chain links TRBV7-9 with TRBJ1-1; D unresolved. Trimming left V 1 base short and J 1 base short, with 10 bases between. Germline V gene lookup returns CDR1 SEHNR and CDR2 FQNEAQ (reference sequence). The CDR3 loop spans 15 amino acids.

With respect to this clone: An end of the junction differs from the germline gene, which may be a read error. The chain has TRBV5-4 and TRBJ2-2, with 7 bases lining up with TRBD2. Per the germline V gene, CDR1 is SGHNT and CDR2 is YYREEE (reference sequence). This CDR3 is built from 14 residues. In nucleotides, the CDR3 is TGTGCCAGCAGCTTGGCCGGGAGGACCGGGGAGCCGTTTTTT. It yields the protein CASSLAGRTGEPFF. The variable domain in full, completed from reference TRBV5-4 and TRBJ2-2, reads ETGVTQSPTHLIKTRGQQVTLRCSSQSGHNTVSWYQQALGQGPQFIFQYYREEENGRGNFPPRFSGLQFPNYSSELNVNALELDDSALYLCASSLAGRTGEPFFGEGSRLTVL.

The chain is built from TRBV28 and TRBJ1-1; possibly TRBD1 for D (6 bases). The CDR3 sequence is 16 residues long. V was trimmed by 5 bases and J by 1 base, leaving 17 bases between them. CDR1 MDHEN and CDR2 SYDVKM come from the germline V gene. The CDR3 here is CASSPRSTGKNTEAFF. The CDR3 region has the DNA TGTGCCAGCAGTCCGAGATCGACAGGCAAGAACACTGAAGCTTTCTTT. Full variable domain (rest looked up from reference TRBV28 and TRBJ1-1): DVKVTQSSRYLVKRTGEKVFLECVQDMDHENMFWYRQDPGLGLRLIYFSYDVKMKEKGDIPEGYSVSREKKERFSLILESASTNQTSMYLCASSPRSTGKNTEAFFGQGTRLTVV.

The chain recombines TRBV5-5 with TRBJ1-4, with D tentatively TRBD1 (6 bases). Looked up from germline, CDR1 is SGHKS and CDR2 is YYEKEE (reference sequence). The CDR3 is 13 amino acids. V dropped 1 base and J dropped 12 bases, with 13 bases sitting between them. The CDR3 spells CASSLLTEGELFF. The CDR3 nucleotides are TGTGCCAGCAGCTTGTTGACAGAGGGGGAACTGTTTTTT.

The CDR3 loop is CASSWDRLNTEAFF. CDR3 bases: TGTGCCAGCAGCTGGGACAGATTGAACACTGAAGCTTTCTTT. The gene calls are TRBV7-9 and TRBJ1-1; TRBD1 matches 7 bases. V was clipped by 4 bases and J by 0 bases; unmatched bases: 2. The CDR3 sequence is 14 residues long. CDR1 SEHNR and CDR2 FQNEAQ come from the germline V gene (reference sequence).

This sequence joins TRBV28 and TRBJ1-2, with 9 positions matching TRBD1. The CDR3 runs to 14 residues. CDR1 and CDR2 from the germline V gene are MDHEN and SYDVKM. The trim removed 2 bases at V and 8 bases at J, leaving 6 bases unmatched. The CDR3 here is CASSLQQGAGGYTF. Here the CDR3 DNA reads TGTGCCAGCAGTTTACAACAGGGGGCAGGGGGCTACACCTTC.

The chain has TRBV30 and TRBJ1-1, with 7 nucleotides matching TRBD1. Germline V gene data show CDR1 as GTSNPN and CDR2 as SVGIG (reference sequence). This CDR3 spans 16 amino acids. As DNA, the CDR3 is TGTGCTTCAAGGGGGCAGCCGATGGCCCGGAACACTGAAGCTTTCTTT. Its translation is CASRGQPMARNTEAFF.

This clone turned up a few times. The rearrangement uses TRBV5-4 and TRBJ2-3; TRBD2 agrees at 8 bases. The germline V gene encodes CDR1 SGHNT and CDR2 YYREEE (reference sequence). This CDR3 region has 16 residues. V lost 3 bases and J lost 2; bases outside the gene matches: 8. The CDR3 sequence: CASSSGTRGNTDTQYF. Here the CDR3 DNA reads TGTGCCAGCAGCTCCGGGACTAGGGGGAACACAGATACGCAGTATTTT.

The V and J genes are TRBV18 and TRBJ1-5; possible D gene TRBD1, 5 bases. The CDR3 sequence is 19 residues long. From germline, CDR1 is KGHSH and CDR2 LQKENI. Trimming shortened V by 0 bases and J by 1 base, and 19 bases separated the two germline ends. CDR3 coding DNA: TGTGCCAGCTCACCACCGGGGGGTGAGATAGTAAGGAGCAATCAGCCCCAGCATTTT. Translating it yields CASSPPGGEIVRSNQPQHF.

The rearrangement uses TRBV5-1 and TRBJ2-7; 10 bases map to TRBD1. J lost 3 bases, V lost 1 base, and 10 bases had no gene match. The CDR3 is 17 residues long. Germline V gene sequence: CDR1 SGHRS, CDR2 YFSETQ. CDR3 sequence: CASSLSRRQGAYYEQYF. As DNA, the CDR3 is TGCGCCAGCAGCTTGTCGAGAAGACAGGGGGCCTACTACGAGCAGTACTTC.

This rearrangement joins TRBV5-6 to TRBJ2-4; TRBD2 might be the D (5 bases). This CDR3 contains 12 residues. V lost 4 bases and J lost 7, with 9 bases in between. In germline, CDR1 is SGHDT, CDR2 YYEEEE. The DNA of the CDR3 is TGTGCCAGCAGCAGTAGAGGGAACATTCAGTACTTC. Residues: CASSSRGNIQYF.

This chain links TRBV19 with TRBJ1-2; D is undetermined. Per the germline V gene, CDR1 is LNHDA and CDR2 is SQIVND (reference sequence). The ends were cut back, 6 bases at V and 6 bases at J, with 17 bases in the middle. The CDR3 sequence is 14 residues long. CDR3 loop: CASSPSGEINGYTF. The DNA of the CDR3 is TGTGCCAGTAGCCCGTCGGGAGAAATTAATGGCTACACCTTC.

CDR3 in DNA: TGTGCCAGCAGCAGACTTAGCTCCTACGAGCAGTACTTC. Amino acids: CASSRLSSYEQYF. V and J are TRBV7-9 and TRBJ2-5, with D uncertain. The J call is doubtful: the DNA matches TRBJ2-7 better. Germline V gene lookup returns CDR1 SEHNR and CDR2 FQNEAQ (reference sequence). CDR3 length: 13 amino acids.

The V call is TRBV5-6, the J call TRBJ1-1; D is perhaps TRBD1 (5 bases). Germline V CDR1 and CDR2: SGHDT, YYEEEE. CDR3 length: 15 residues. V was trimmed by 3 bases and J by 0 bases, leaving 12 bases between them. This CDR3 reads CASSSRGRLNTEAFF. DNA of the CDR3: TGTGCCAGCAGCTCGCGGGGACGGCTGAACACTGAAGCTTTCTTT.